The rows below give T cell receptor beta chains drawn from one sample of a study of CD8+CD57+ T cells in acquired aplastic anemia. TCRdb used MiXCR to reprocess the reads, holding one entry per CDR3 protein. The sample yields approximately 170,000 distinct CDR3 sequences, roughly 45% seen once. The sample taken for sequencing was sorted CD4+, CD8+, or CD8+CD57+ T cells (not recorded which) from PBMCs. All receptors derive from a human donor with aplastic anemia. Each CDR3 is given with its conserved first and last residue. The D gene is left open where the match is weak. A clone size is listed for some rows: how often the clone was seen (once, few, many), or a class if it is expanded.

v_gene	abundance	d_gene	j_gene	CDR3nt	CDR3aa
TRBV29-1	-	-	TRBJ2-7	TGCAGCTGCCGGAGCTCCTACGAGCAGTACTTC	CSCRSSYEQYF
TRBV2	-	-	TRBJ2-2	TGTGCCAGCAGTGAACAGCGGGCCGGTACCGGGGAGCTGTTTTTT	CASSEQRAGTGELFF
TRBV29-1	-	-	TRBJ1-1	TGCAGCGTTGTAGGGACGAACACTGAGGCCTTCTTT	CSVVGTNTEAFF
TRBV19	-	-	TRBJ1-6	TGTGCCAGTAGGACCGCACGGGGGGCCTTCAATTCACCCCTCCACTTT	CASRTARGAFNSPLHF
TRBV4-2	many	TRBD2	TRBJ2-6	TGTGCCAGCAGCCCCACGGGGGGACCCTCTGGGGCCAACGTCCTGACTTTC	CASSPTGGPSGANVLTF
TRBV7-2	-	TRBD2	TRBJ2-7	TGTGCCAGCAGCCCAAGGCGCGGGGAGGGCTACGAGCAGTACTTC	CASSPRRGEGYEQYF
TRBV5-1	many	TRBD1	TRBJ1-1	TGCGCCAGCAGCCCTTCGACAGGGATGAACACTGAAGCTTTCTTT	CASSPSTGMNTEAFF
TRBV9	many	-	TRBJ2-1	TGTGCCAGCAGCGTAGCAACGGGTGGCTACAATGAGCAGTTCTTC	CASSVATGGYNEQFF
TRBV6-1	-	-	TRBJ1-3	TGTGCCAGCACCCCCGGAAACACCATATATTTT	CASTPGNTIYF
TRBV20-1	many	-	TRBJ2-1	TGCAGTGCTAGAGGGGCTCTCGGGCGGGACTCCTACAATGAGCAGTTCTTC	CSARGALGRDSYNEQFF
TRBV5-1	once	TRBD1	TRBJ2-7	TGCGCCAGCAGCTCCCGACAGGGGTCCTACGAGCAGTACTTC	CASSSRQGSYEQYF